This T cell receptor beta chain was identified in a study of early T cells in non-severe SARS-CoV-2 infection. In the study overall: Investigators sequenced bulk RNA drawn from unsorted whole blood, and chains remained unpaired. Study-level results: Comparison of clonotypes with VDJdb favored anti-spike CD8 responses while missing private and CD4 specificities.

The length of the CDR3 is 16 residues. Looked up from germline, CDR1 is MNHNY and CDR2 is SVGAGI (reference sequence). Trimming cost V 2 bases and J 0 bases, with 11 bases left between them. Unique molecular identifiers tagged individual cDNA molecules. Using its own MiXCR run on the 5' RACE reads, TCRdb lists one record per CDR3 protein. The sample has about 52,000 distinct CDR3 sequences, 9.5% to 12% seen once. This clonotype was seen repeatedly, ten times or more. Its matching antigen is unknown. The TCR sequence derives from an adult who was a healthcare worker with PCR-confirmed SARS-CoV-2 infection or an uninfected control (not recorded which). This rearrangement joins TRBV6-6 to TRBJ1-3; D not resolved. The specimen was whole blood. As DNA, the CDR3 is TGTGCCAGCAGTTACACCGGGCCTCACTCTGGAAACACCATATATTTT. Translating gives CASSYTGPHSGNTIYF.